This TCR beta chain originates from a study of graft-versus-host responses after intestinal transplantation. Across the whole study: Isolated intestinal, liver-intestinal, or multivisceral transplants had been given to the recipients. Every one of the recipients received anti-thymocyte globulin induction and afterwards took tacrolimus and steroids for approximately 3 years.

Germline V gives CDR1 SNHLY, CDR2 FYNNEI. The CDR3 covers 11 residues. Turning to this clone: Its specificity is unknown.

The method was immunoSEQ multiplex PCR; TCRdb's version includes in-frame clones alone and lacks a portion of them. In the table there are 60,000 to 75,000 clones, 89% of which are singletons. Whole-study findings and limits: Some patients had graft-donor T cell macrochimerism, and their allografts showed high graft-versus-host to host-versus-graft clonal ratios. Peak circulating GvH clone levels tracked with early post-transplant HvG declines.

Sequenced here: unstimulated CD8+ T cells sorted from spleen or lymph node cells, sampled before intestinal transplant. The chain employs TRBV2 and TRBJ1-1; the D gene is possibly TRBD1 (5 bases). The source of this sequence is a human donor who received an intestinal transplant. This CDR3 reads CARRGETEAFF. CDR3 sequence (DNA): TGTGCGAGACGGGGGGAGACTGAAGCTTTCTTT.